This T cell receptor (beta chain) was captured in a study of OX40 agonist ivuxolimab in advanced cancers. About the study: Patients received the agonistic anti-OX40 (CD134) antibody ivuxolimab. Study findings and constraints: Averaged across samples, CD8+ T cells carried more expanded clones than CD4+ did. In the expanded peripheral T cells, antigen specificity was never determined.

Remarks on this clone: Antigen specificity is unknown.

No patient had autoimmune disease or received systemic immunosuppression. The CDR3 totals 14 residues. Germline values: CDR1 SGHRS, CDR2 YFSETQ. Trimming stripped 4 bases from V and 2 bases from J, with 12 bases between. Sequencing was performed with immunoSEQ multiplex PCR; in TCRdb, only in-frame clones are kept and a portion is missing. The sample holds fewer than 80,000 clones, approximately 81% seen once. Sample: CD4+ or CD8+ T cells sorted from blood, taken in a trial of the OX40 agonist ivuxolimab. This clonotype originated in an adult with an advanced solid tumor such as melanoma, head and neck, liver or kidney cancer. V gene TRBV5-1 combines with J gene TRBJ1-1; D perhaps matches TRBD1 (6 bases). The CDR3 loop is CASSPTGQNTEAFF. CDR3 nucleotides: TGCGCCAGCAGCCCTACGGGACAAAACACTGAAGCTTTCTTT.